These T cell receptor beta chains were read from a single sample in a study of T cell responses to AZD1222 COVID-19 vaccine. Clones were read by immunoSEQ multiplex PCR, and TCRdb kept only the in-frame ones, dropping some. The table lists 200,000 to 250,000 clones, approximately 94% of them singletons. This material consisted of peripheral blood, taken 28 days after the second dose of the MenACWY control vaccine. Receptor source: an adult who received the MenACWY meningococcal vaccine as a control. Both conserved end residues are part of each CDR3. D genes are given only for firm matches. A clone size is listed for some rows: how often the clone was seen (once, few, many), or a class if it is expanded.

J: TRBJ2-3; D: -; size: -; V: TRBV19; CDR3: CASSIAGFTDTQYF; DNA: TGTGCCAGTAGTATAGCCGGATTCACAGATACGCAGTATTTT
J: TRBJ1-2; D: -; size: once; V: TRBV5-6; CDR3: CASSGNRVSVGGYTF; DNA: TGTGCCAGCAGCGGAAACAGGGTGTCGGTAGGAGGCTACACCTTC
J: TRBJ1-5; D: -; size: -; V: TRBV19; CDR3: CASRGSVYSNQPQHF; DNA: TGTGCCAGCCGGGGGTCCGTTTATAGCAATCAGCCCCAGCATTTT
J: TRBJ1-5; D: -; size: -; V: TRBV21-1; CDR3: CASIIPGRDQPQHF; DNA: TGTGCCAGCATTATCCCCGGACGGGATCAGCCCCAGCATTTT
J: TRBJ2-1; D: -; size: -; V: TRBV7-2; CDR3: CASSIGAGRLYEQFF; DNA: TGTGCCAGCAGTATTGGGGCGGGCCGACTTTATGAGCAGTTCTTC
J: TRBJ1-6; D: TRBD1; size: -; V: TRBV7-2; CDR3: CASSLDRAHNSPLHF; DNA: TGTGCCAGCAGCTTGGACAGGGCGCATAATTCACCCCTCCACTTT
J: TRBJ2-6; D: -; size: -; V: TRBV5-6; CDR3: CASSPQGSGANVLTF; DNA: TGTGCCAGCAGCCCACAGGGTTCTGGGGCCAACGTCCTGACTTTC
J: TRBJ2-7; D: -; size: -; V: TRBV28; CDR3: CASSLAGSYEQYF; DNA: TGTGCCAGCAGTTTAGCGGGGTCCTACGAGCAGTACTTC
J: TRBJ2-1; D: TRBD1; size: -; V: TRBV7-9; CDR3: CASSFGDRGLNNEQFF; DNA: TGTGCCAGCAGCTTCGGGGACAGGGGGTTGAACAATGAGCAGTTCTTC
J: TRBJ2-1; D: TRBD2; size: -; V: TRBV14; CDR3: CASRLGGGALNEQFF; DNA: TGTGCCAGCAGACTAGGCGGGGGGGCCTTAAATGAGCAGTTCTTC
J: TRBJ1-5; D: -; size: -; V: TRBV6-6; CDR3: CASGGGGNQPQHF; DNA: TGTGCCAGCGGGGGGGGCGGCAATCAGCCCCAGCATTTT
J: TRBJ2-7; D: -; size: -; V: TRBV7-8; CDR3: CASSLGRRGYEQYF; DNA: TGTGCCAGCAGCTTAGGGAGGCGAGGCTACGAGCAGTACTTC
J: TRBJ1-1; D: -; size: -; V: TRBV28; CDR3: CASSFSAGMNTEAFF; DNA: TGTGCCAGCAGTTTTTCGGCAGGGATGAACACTGAAGCTTTCTTT
J: TRBJ2-3; D: -; size: -; V: TRBV7-3; CDR3: CASSSVSTDTQYF; DNA: TGTGCCAGCAGCTCCGTAAGCACAGATACGCAGTATTTT
J: TRBJ2-7; D: TRBD1; size: -; V: TRBV5-1; CDR3: CASSLIQGIDEQYF; DNA: TGCGCCAGCAGCTTGATACAGGGGATCGACGAGCAGTACTTC
J: TRBJ1-1; D: TRBD1; size: few; V: TRBV7-9; CDR3: CASTRGDRTEAFF; DNA: TGTGCCAGCACCCGCGGGGACAGGACTGAAGCTTTCTTT
J: TRBJ2-3; D: TRBD2; size: -; V: TRBV9; CDR3: CASSADGGATDTQYF; DNA: TGTGCCAGCAGCGCGGACGGGGGGGCAACAGATACGCAGTATTTT
J: TRBJ1-2; D: -; size: -; V: TRBV28; CDR3: CASSLKTATDYGYTF; DNA: TGTGCCAGCAGTTTAAAGACAGCGACGGATTATGGCTACACCTTC
J: TRBJ2-7; D: TRBD2; size: once; V: TRBV6-2/TRBV6-3; CDR3: CASSRWTSGLYEQYF; DNA: TGTGCCAGCAGTCGCTGGACTAGCGGGTTATACGAGCAGTACTTC
J: TRBJ1-5; D: TRBD1; size: -; V: TRBV6-1; CDR3: CASSETLGGTVNQPQHF; DNA: TGTGCCAGCAGTGAGACACTCGGCGGGACAGTCAATCAGCCCCAGCATTTT
J: TRBJ2-7; D: -; size: -; V: TRBV2; CDR3: CASSETTGSVGEQYF; DNA: TGTGCCAGCAGTGAAACTACAGGCTCCGTGGGGGAGCAGTACTTC
J: TRBJ1-3; D: -; size: -; V: TRBV28; CDR3: CASSSYDIVSGNTIYF; DNA: TGTGCCAGCAGTTCCTACGACATAGTATCAGGAAACACCATATATTTT
J: TRBJ2-7; D: TRBD1; size: -; V: TRBV3-1/TRBV3-2; CDR3: CASSQMTGSEQYF; DNA: TGTGCCAGCAGCCAAATGACAGGGAGCGAGCAGTACTTC
J: TRBJ2-7; D: -; size: -; V: TRBV3-1/TRBV3-2; CDR3: CASSQVASSSYEQYF; DNA: TGTGCCAGCAGCCAAGTGGCGTCCAGCTCCTACGAGCAGTACTTC
J: TRBJ2-3; D: -; size: once; V: TRBV23-1; CDR3: CASTFTATDTQYF; DNA: TGCGCCAGCACATTTACAGCGACAGATACGCAGTATTTT
J: TRBJ2-1; D: TRBD2; size: -; V: TRBV2; CDR3: CASSVKREDNEQFF; DNA: TGTGCCAGCAGTGTTAAGCGGGAGGACAATGAGCAGTTCTTC
J: TRBJ1-5; D: -; size: -; V: TRBV19; CDR3: CASSRKRSQPQHF; DNA: TGTGCCAGTAGTAGGAAGAGGAGTCAGCCCCAGCATTTT
J: TRBJ2-3; D: -; size: -; V: TRBV12-3/TRBV12-4; CDR3: CASTLSSTDTQYF; DNA: TGTGCCAGCACTTTGAGTAGCACAGATACGCAGTATTTT
J: TRBJ1-4; D: -; size: once; V: TRBV19; CDR3: CASQRLVNEKLFF; DNA: TGTGCCAGTCAAAGGCTAGTTAATGAAAAACTGTTTTTT
J: TRBJ1-2; D: -; size: -; V: TRBV6-5; CDR3: CASSPNGGYTF; DNA: TGTGCCAGCAGCCCGAATGGAGGCTACACCTTC
J: TRBJ1-4; D: -; size: -; V: TRBV7-2; CDR3: CASSLSGDRFQKLFF; DNA: TGTGCCAGCAGCTTATCAGGGGACCGATTTCAAAAACTGTTTTTT
J: TRBJ2-2; D: -; size: -; V: TRBV28; CDR3: CASSGDKNTGELFF; DNA: TGTGCCAGCAGTGGAGATAAGAACACCGGGGAGCTGTTTTTT
J: TRBJ2-5; D: TRBD1; size: -; V: TRBV11-2; CDR3: CASSYSPGTGQETQYF; DNA: TGTGCCAGCAGCTATAGCCCAGGGACAGGGCAAGAGACCCAGTACTTC
J: TRBJ2-2; D: -; size: -; V: TRBV2; CDR3: CASILRTATGELFF; DNA: TGTGCCAGCATACTTAGGACGGCTACCGGGGAGCTGTTTTTT
J: TRBJ1-5; D: TRBD1; size: once; V: TRBV28; CDR3: CASTHGQGGFVQPQHF; DNA: TGTGCCAGCACCCACGGACAGGGTGGGTTTGTCCAGCCCCAGCATTTT
J: TRBJ2-7; D: TRBD2; size: once; V: TRBV4-1; CDR3: CASSQAGGVYEQYF; DNA: TGCGCCAGCAGCCAAGCGGGAGGGGTTTACGAGCAGTACTTC
J: TRBJ2-1; D: -; size: -; V: TRBV6-5; CDR3: CASSLDRVAYNEQFF; DNA: TGTGCCAGCAGTCTAGACAGAGTGGCCTACAATGAGCAGTTCTTC
J: TRBJ2-2; D: -; size: -; V: TRBV29-1; CDR3: CSVREGAESGELFF; DNA: TGCAGCGTTAGGGAGGGGGCAGAATCCGGGGAGCTGTTTTTT
J: TRBJ2-1; D: -; size: -; V: TRBV11-2; CDR3: CASSFSDSSYNEQFF; DNA: TGTGCCAGCAGCTTTTCAGACAGCTCCTACAATGAGCAGTTCTTC
J: TRBJ2-1; D: TRBD2; size: -; V: TRBV4-1; CDR3: CASSQDPAGAGNEQFF; DNA: TGCGCCAGCAGCCAAGACCCGGCGGGAGCGGGTAATGAGCAGTTCTTC
J: TRBJ2-5; D: -; size: -; V: TRBV5-6; CDR3: CASSLDQGRFRETQYF; DNA: TGTGCCAGCAGCTTGGATCAGGGAAGGTTTCGAGAGACCCAGTACTTC
J: TRBJ1-3; D: -; size: once; V: TRBV7-9; CDR3: CASSLRDTENTIYF; DNA: TGTGCCAGCAGCCTCCGGGACACGGAAAACACCATATATTTT